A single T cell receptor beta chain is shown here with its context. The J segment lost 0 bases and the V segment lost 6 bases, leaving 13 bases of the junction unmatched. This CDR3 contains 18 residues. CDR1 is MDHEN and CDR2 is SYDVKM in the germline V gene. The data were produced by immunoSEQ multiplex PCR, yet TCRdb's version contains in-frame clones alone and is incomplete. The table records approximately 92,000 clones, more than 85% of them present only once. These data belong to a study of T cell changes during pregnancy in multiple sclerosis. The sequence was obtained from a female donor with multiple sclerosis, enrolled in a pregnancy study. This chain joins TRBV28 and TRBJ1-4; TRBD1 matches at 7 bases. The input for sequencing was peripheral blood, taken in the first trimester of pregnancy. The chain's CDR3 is CASRRNRGVTATNEKLFF. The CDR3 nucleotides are TGTGCCAGCAGGAGGAACAGGGGAGTGACAGCAACTAATGAAAAACTGTTTTTT.